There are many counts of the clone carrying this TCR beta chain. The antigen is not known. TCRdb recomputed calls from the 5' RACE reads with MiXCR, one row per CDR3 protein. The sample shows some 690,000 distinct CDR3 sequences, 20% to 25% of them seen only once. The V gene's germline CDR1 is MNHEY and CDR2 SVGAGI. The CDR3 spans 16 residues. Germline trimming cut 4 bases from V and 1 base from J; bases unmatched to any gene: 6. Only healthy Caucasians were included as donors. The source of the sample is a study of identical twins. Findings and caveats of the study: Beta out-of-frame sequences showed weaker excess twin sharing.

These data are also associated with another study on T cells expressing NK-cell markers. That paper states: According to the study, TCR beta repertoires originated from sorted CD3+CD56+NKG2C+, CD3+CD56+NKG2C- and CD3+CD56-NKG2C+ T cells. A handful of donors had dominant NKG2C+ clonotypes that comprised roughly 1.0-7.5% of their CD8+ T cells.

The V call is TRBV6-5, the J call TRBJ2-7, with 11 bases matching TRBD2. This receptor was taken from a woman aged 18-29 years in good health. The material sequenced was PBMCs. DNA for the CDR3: TGTGCCAGCAGTTCCCCCGGGACTAGCGGTTCCTACGAGCAGTACTTC. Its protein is CASSSPGTSGSYEQYF.